This T cell receptor beta chain was identified in a study of T cell responses to AZD1222 COVID-19 vaccine. Sequencing used immunoSEQ multiplex PCR; TCRdb keeps in-frame clones, though not all of them. The table lists about 85,000 clones, over 75% of them singletons. Trimming took 7 bases from V and 1 from J; bases not matched to a gene: 8. This CDR3 comprises 15 residues. The germline CDR1 and CDR2 sequences are SQVTM and ANQGSEA. The rearrangement joins TRBV29-1 to TRBJ2-3, with 10 bases that match TRBD2. The source is an adult in good health. The sequencing used peripheral blood, collected on day 0 of AZD1222 vaccination. The CDR3 reads CSAETSGLRTDTQYF. The CDR3 DNA is TGCAGCGCCGAGACTAGCGGGCTTCGCACAGATACGCAGTATTTT.